This TCR beta chain appears in the sequencing data of a study of T cells expressing NK-cell markers. The CDR3 is 15 residues long. Germline CDR1 reads LNHDA; CDR2 reads SQIVND (reference sequence). TCRdb reprocessed the 5' RACE reads, keeping one entry per CDR3 protein, no DNA. The sample has 300,000 to 450,000 distinct CDR3 sequences; the top ten hold around 5.3%. The sample consisted of blood T cells: a sorted CD56 or NKG2C T cell subset, CD4+ or CD8+ T cells, or bulk PBMC T cells (not recorded which). This chain uses TRBV19 with TRBJ2-5; the TCRdb call, TRBD1, lacks DNA for checking. The sequence was obtained from a man aged 18-70 years in good health. CDR3 residues: CASSIDGQRQETQYF.